The 22 T cell receptor beta chains reported below all come from one sample, sequenced in a study of identical twins. TCRdb reprocessed the 5' RACE reads with MiXCR, giving one entry per CDR3 protein. Of some 330,000 distinct CDR3 sequences in the sample, around 9.7% were seen once. Sequenced: naive T cells sorted from blood. These receptors were taken from a woman aged 45-65 years in good health.

V gene TRBV29-1 combines with J gene TRBJ2-1, with D unclear. In germline, CDR1 is SQVTM, CDR2 ANQGSEA. The CDR3 covers 12 residues. The ends were cut back, 3 bases at V and 5 bases at J, with 8 bases in the middle. The CDR3 spells CSVDGLNNEQFF. The CDR3 nucleotides are TGCAGCGTTGATGGCCTGAACAATGAGCAGTTCTTC.

The genes are TRBV7-9 and TRBJ2-7; D call uncertain. The V end lost 1 base, the J end lost 4 bases, and 11 bases lay between the germline ends. The CDR3 runs 14 residues. Germline V gene lookup returns CDR1 SEHNR and CDR2 FQNEAQ (reference sequence). The CDR3 DNA is TGTGCCAGCAGCTTAGGGTCGACATCATACGAGCAGTACTTC. Translating it yields CASSLGSTSYEQYF. Filled out from reference TRBV7-9 and TRBJ2-7, the complete variable domain reads DTGVSQNPRHKITKRGQNVTFRCDPISEHNRLYWYRQTLGQGPEFLTYFQNEAQLEKSRLLSDRFSAERPKGSFSTLEIQRTEQGDSAMYLCASSLGSTSYEQYFGPGTRLTVT.

The V call is TRBV4-1, the J call TRBJ2-7, with D perhaps TRBD2 (6 bases). CDR1 is MGHRA and CDR2 is YSYEKL in the germline V gene. V lost 4 bases and J lost 4, with 17 bases in between. The CDR3 is made up of 15 amino acids. This chain's CDR3 is CASSLIEAGRYEQYV. DNA of the CDR3: TGCGCCAGCAGCCTCATCGAAGCGGGTCGTTACGAGCAGTACGTC.

The rearrangement links TRBV4-2 to TRBJ2-1, with 7 bases fitting TRBD2. The CDR3 has 14 residues. The V and J ends lost 1 base and 9 bases, in that order; junction bases with no gene match: 6. Germline V gene sequence: CDR1 LGHNA, CDR2 YNFKEQ. The DNA for the CDR3 is TGTGCCAGCAGCCAAGTACGGGGGAGGGGTGAGCAGTTCTTC. Translation gives CASSQVRGRGEQFF.

This clonotype was detected only a few times. The chain couples TRBV15 to TRBJ2-5, with TRBD2 matching 11 bases. The CDR3 is 15 amino acids. Germline CDR1 LNHNV, CDR2 YYDKDF (reference sequence). J gave up 5 bases and V 0 bases, and 2 bases lay outside the gene matches. The CDR3 spells CATSRELAGDETQYF. DNA of the CDR3: TGTGCCACCAGCAGAGAACTAGCGGGAGACGAGACCCAGTACTTC.

This clonotype was found many times. The chain has TRBV4-1 and TRBJ2-7; TRBD2 matches at 10 bases. The CDR3 length is 18 residues. Germline V gene sequence: CDR1 MGHRA, CDR2 YSYEKL. V lost 0 bases and J lost 2; bases outside the gene matches: 10. CDR3 protein: CASSQEYSGRARTYEQYV. CDR3 DNA sequence: TGCGCCAGCAGCCAAGAATACAGCGGGAGGGCCCGGACCTACGAGCAGTACGTC.

This clonotype came up a few times. The chain combines TRBV10-3 with TRBJ2-1, with 7 bases fitting TRBD2. V lost 7 bases and J lost 9; bases outside the gene matches: 18. The V gene's germline CDR1 is ENHRY and CDR2 SYGVKD. The CDR3 covers 16 residues. CDR3 residues: CAITRDYQRRRGEQFF. In DNA form, the CDR3 reads TGTGCCATCACTCGGGACTACCAGAGGAGAAGGGGTGAGCAGTTCTTC.

There are a few counts of this clonotype. DNA for the CDR3: TGTGCCAGCAGCCCAACTCAGCACTCCAATGGCTACACCTTC. The encoded protein is CASSPTQHSNGYTF. This chain links TRBV11-1 with TRBJ1-2, with D unresolved. The CDR3 loop spans 14 amino acids. CDR1 and CDR2 (germline): SGHAT, FQDESV (reference sequence). Trimming shortened V by 5 bases and J by 6 bases, and 16 bases separated the two germline ends. Variable domain in full (rest from reference TRBV11-1 and TRBJ1-2): EAEVAQSPRYKITEKSQAVAFWCDPISGHATLYWYRQILGQGPELLVQFQDESVVDDSQLPKDRFSAERLKGVDSTLKIQPAELGDSAMYLCASSPTQHSNGYTFGSGTRLTVV.

This clonotype has at least ten counts. The J gene is TRBJ2-1, the V gene TRBV5-1; TRBD1 is a possible D gene (5 bases). Trimming shortened V by 0 bases and J by 8 bases, and 9 bases separated the two germline ends. Germline CDR1 SGHRS, CDR2 YFSETQ. The CDR3 is 13 amino acids. This CDR3 reads CASSLAQGHEQFF. The DNA for the CDR3 is TGCGCCAGCAGCTTGGCTCAGGGCCATGAGCAGTTCTTC.

This chain links TRBV2 with TRBJ2-1; 9 bases fit TRBD2. Germline-derived CDR1 and CDR2 are SNHLY and FYNNEI. The CDR3 is 19 amino acids. Trimming took 6 bases from V and 5 from J; bases not matched to a gene: 20. The CDR3 sequence: CASSDPAGGRPEGHNEQFF. CDR3 DNA: TGTGCCAGCAGCGATCCAGCGGGAGGACGTCCCGAGGGCCACAATGAGCAGTTCTTC.

This chain joins TRBV7-8 and TRBJ2-1; D ambiguous. This CDR3 has 15 residues. Germline loops: CDR1 SGHVS, CDR2 FQNEAQ. V lost 4 bases, J lost 5 bases, and 15 bases lay in between. The CDR3 bases are TGTGCCAGCAGCTCAATCCTCGGGTTTAACAATGAGCAGTTCTTC. Translated: CASSSILGFNNEQFF.

This clonotype turned up a few times. The chain uses TRBV9 and TRBJ2-2; D possibly uses TRBD1 or TRBD2 (7 bases each). The CDR3 loop spans 18 amino acids. The germline V gene has CDR1 SGDLS and CDR2 YYNGEE. V lost 4 bases, J lost 2 bases, and 21 bases lay in between. The CDR3 is CASSPRGGAVDNTGELFF. CDR3 bases: TGTGCCAGCAGCCCCAGGGGGGGGGCAGTAGATAACACCGGGGAGCTGTTTTTT.

This clonotype was recorded many times. The chain has TRBV27 and TRBJ2-7, with 8 bases that match TRBD2. After removal of 3 bases from V and 0 bases from J, the junction contained 7 bases not matched to a gene. This CDR3 is 16 amino acids long. CDR1 is MNHEY and CDR2 is SMNVEV in the germline V gene (reference sequence). DNA for the CDR3: TGTGCCAGCAGTTTCAATAGCGGGGCCAGCTCCTACGAGCAGTACTTC. Residues: CASSFNSGASSYEQYF.

This clonotype was detected ten times or more. The rearrangement links TRBV27 to TRBJ2-1; D call uncertain. Germline CDR1 reads MNHEY; CDR2 reads SMNVEV (reference sequence). Trimming took off 0 bases at V and 5 bases at J, with 2 bases between the two ends. The CDR3 runs to 12 residues. The CDR3 nucleotides are TGTGCCAGCAGTTTATCTAACAATGAGCAGTTCTTC. It yields the protein CASSLSNNEQFF.

This chain joins TRBV9 and TRBJ2-3, with 8 bases aligning to TRBD2. Germline CDR1 is SGDLS and CDR2 is YYNGEE. The CDR3 extends over 15 amino acids. Trimming cost V 3 bases and J 4 bases; bases outside gene matches: 7. The CDR3 sequence is CASSASGSGADTQYF. The CDR3 DNA follows: TGTGCCAGCAGCGCCAGCGGGAGCGGGGCAGATACGCAGTATTTT.

This clonotype was seen many times. The V and J genes are TRBV3-1 and TRBJ2-7; possibly TRBD2 for D (6 bases). The CDR3 has 16 residues. Trimming took 1 base from V and 3 from J, leaving 16 bases between them. From germline, CDR1 is LGHDT and CDR2 YNNKEL (reference sequence). The CDR3 DNA follows: TGTGCCAGCAGCCAAGGTCTGTCGGGGGAAGGCTACGAGCAGTACTTC. Translation: CASSQGLSGEGYEQYF.

The chain couples TRBV7-8 to TRBJ2-1; D is unclear. Germline CDR1 SGHVS, CDR2 FQNEAQ. The CDR3 is 16 amino acids. V lost 0 bases and J lost 2, with 11 bases in between. The CDR3 coding sequence is TGTGCCAGCAGCTTAGCGGAACAGAATCCCTACAATGAGCAGTTCTTC. Residues: CASSLAEQNPYNEQFF.

On this clonotype: This may come from a read error, since a much larger clone is one base off. V is TRBV24-1 and J is TRBJ2-2; D might be TRBD1 or TRBD2, each matching 5 bases. In germline, CDR1 is KGHDR, CDR2 SFDVKD. The CDR3 extends over 13 amino acids. CDR3 amino acids: CATSDLEVGDLFF. CDR3 nucleotides: TGTGCCACCAGTGATTTAGAGGTCGGGGACCTGTTTTTT.

V is TRBV12-3 or TRBV12-4 and J is TRBJ2-5; D possibly corresponds to TRBD2 (5 bases). The CDR3 totals 14 residues. The V and J ends lost 5 bases and 1 base respectively, with 11 bases between them. The CDR3 here is CASSLSGFQETQYF. DNA of the CDR3: TGTGCCAGCAGTCTGAGCGGCTTCCAAGAGACCCAGTACTTC.

This clonotype has only a few counts. The chain employs TRBV29-1 and TRBJ1-4; 9 bases line up with TRBD1. This CDR3 is 16 amino acids long. Germline loops: CDR1 SQVTM, CDR2 ANQGSEA. V shed 0 bases, J shed 8 bases, and the junction held 10 bases outside the gene matches. DNA of the CDR3: TGCAGCGTTGAAGATCGGGGACAGGGTTGGAACGAAAAACTGTTTTTT. This encodes CSVEDRGQGWNEKLFF.

The J gene is TRBJ2-2, the V gene TRBV7-2; 9 positions match TRBD2. The J segment lost 3 bases and the V segment lost 3 bases, leaving 2 bases of the junction unmatched. The germline V gene has CDR1 SGHTA and CDR2 FQGNSA. The CDR3 is 15 amino acids. In DNA form, the CDR3 reads TGTGCCAGCAGCTTTCTAGCGGGACACACCGGGGAGCTGTTTTTT. This encodes CASSFLAGHTGELFF.

This clonotype has just a few counts. At one boundary the junction diverges from the germline segment, which might be a read error. The chain couples TRBV24-1 to TRBJ2-7, with a weak D call TRBD1 (6 bases). Germline V lookup: CDR1 KGHDR, CDR2 SFDVKD. This CDR3 has 14 amino acids. Here the CDR3 DNA reads TGTGCCACCAGTGATTTGGGGACAACCTACGCGCAGTACTTC. It specifies CATSDLGTTYAQYF.